One and the same sample provided the 32 T cell receptor beta chains below, sequenced in a study of blood T cells in healthy people across ages (dated by TCRdb to about 2015). The library was made by 5' RACE. The sequencer listed for this sample is Illumina HiSeq 2500. A second PCR of about 6 to 11 cycles was run with a J-beta primer mix and a sample-barcoded 5' primer. TCRdb redid the processing of the public reads, applying fastp at Q25 and MiXCR, and retained in-frame beta chains. Identical CDR3 proteins give one entry, which carries the most common genes and DNA. In this sample the table shows 1.5 million to 2 million distinct CDR3 sequences, approximately 30% of which occur a single time. Around 7.7% of the sample is held by the ten biggest clonotypes. The sequencing input was blood. Source of these receptors: a woman aged 30 to 39 in good health.

J is TRBJ1-3 and V is TRBV9; 7 bases are shared with TRBD1. Trimming took 0 bases from V and 4 from J; bases not matched to a gene: 4. The CDR3 is 15 residues long. Germline lookup yields CDR1 SGDLS and CDR2 YYNGEE. The CDR3 DNA reads TGTGCCAGCAGCGTAGGCAGGACAGGAGGAAACACCATATATTTT. Protein: CASSVGRTGGNTIYF.

This clonotype has only a few counts. The junction and the germline gene differ at one end; a read error may be behind it. The chain links TRBV5-5 to TRBJ2-7; D might be TRBD2 (6 bases). Germline V gene sequence: CDR1 SGHKS, CDR2 YYEKEE (reference sequence). The CDR3 has 12 residues. The CDR3: CASSWDSNEQYF. CDR3 DNA sequence: TGTGCCAGCAGCTGGGACTCCAACGAGCAGTACTTC.

This clonotype was recorded many times. The chain uses TRBV11-1 and TRBJ2-1, with D possibly being TRBD2 (5 bases). Trimming stripped 5 bases from V and 7 bases from J, with 12 bases between. This CDR3 has 13 amino acids. CDR1 and CDR2 (germline): SGHAT, FQDESV (reference sequence). The DNA of the CDR3 is TGTGCCAGCAGCCAGAGGACGGGAAATGAGCAGTTCTTC. This encodes CASSQRTGNEQFF. The full variable domain, with the rest looked up from reference TRBV11-1 and TRBJ2-1, is EAEVAQSPRYKITEKSQAVAFWCDPISGHATLYWYRQILGQGPELLVQFQDESVVDDSQLPKDRFSAERLKGVDSTLKIQPAELGDSAMYLCASSQRTGNEQFFGPGTRLTVL.

This clonotype has only a few counts. J is TRBJ1-2 and V is TRBV4-1; D is ambiguous. The V end was cut by 1 base, the J end by 7 bases, with 7 bases between. This CDR3 comprises 12 residues. Germline V CDR1 and CDR2: MGHRA, YSYEKL. The CDR3 DNA reads TGCGCCAGCAGCCAAGTCGGGAGTGGCTACACCTTC. As protein: CASSQVGSGYTF.

The J gene is TRBJ2-3, the V gene TRBV5-5; 11 nucleotides match TRBD2. CDR3 size: 17 residues. The V segment lost 4 bases and the J segment 1 base; nucleotides outside the gene matches: 8. Germline V lookup: CDR1 SGHKS, CDR2 YYEKEE (reference sequence). This chain's CDR3 is CASSDSRTSGRTDTQYF. Written as DNA, the CDR3 is TGTGCCAGCAGCGACTCGCGGACTAGCGGGCGCACAGATACGCAGTATTTT.

This clonotype was seen a few times. V and J are TRBV5-6 and TRBJ2-7, with 9 bases that match TRBD2. Germline V CDR1 and CDR2: SGHDT, YYEEEE. The CDR3 extends over 13 amino acids. V lost 7 bases and J lost 3; bases outside the gene matches: 5. The CDR3 region has the DNA TGTGCCAGCGGTTTGCGGGAGGGCTACGAGCAGTACTTC. As protein: CASGLREGYEQYF.

This clonotype has ten or more counts. This chain joins TRBV20-1 and TRBJ2-7; 7 bases are a match to TRBD1. Germline trimming cut 4 bases from V and 0 bases from J; bases unmatched to any gene: 3. CDR3 length: 13 amino acids. Germline loops: CDR1 DFQATT, CDR2 SNEGSKA (reference sequence). The DNA of the CDR3 is TGCAGTGCTACCCGGGACAGCTCCTACGAGCAGTACTTC. This codes for CSATRDSSYEQYF.

Ten or more counts support this clonotype. The rearrangement joins TRBV10-3 to TRBJ2-6; a weak D match, TRBD2 (6 bases). This CDR3 comprises 17 residues. The V and J ends lost 8 bases and 1 base respectively, with 18 bases between them. Per germline, CDR1 ENHRY and CDR2 SYGVKD. In DNA, the CDR3 is TGTGCCATCGCCGACGGGGGACCCAATTCTGGGGCCAACGTCCTGACTTTC. Encoded protein: CAIADGGPNSGANVLTF.

This clonotype was recorded a few times. The rearrangement uses TRBV5-5 and TRBJ2-3, with 11 bases identical to TRBD2. CDR3 length equals 15 residues. V lost 4 bases to trimming and J lost 5 bases; unmatched junction nucleotides: 6. Germline-derived CDR1 and CDR2 are SGHKS and YYEKEE (reference sequence). Here the CDR3 reads CASSQLTSGEDTQYF. CDR3 DNA sequence: TGTGCCAGCAGCCAGCTGACTAGCGGGGAAGATACGCAGTATTTT.

This clonotype was observed a few times. The genes are TRBV5-1 and TRBJ2-5; D is perhaps TRBD2 (5 bases). The CDR3 length is 14 residues. CDR1 and CDR2 from the germline V gene are SGHRS and YFSETQ. V dropped 5 bases and J dropped 2 bases, with 13 bases sitting between them. DNA of the CDR3: TGCGCCAGCAGGAAGCCGGGATCTCAAGAGACCCAGTACTTC. It specifies CASRKPGSQETQYF.

This chain uses TRBV5-6 with TRBJ1-2, with 8 bases matching TRBD1. The germline gives CDR1 SGHDT, CDR2 YYEEEE. Trimming took 2 bases from V and 7 from J; bases not matched to a gene: 7. This CDR3 is 14 amino acids long. CDR3 nucleotide sequence: TGTGCCAGCAGCTTTTCGACAGGGGTGATTGGCTACACCTTC. Encoded protein: CASSFSTGVIGYTF.

This clonotype was seen only a few times. The chain uses TRBV5-1 and TRBJ2-5; 14 nucleotides align to TRBD2. The CDR3 is 17 amino acids. The V gene's germline CDR1 is SGHRS and CDR2 YFSETQ. V was pared by 4 bases and J by 1 base, with 6 bases of the junction left unmatched. For the CDR3, the DNA is TGCGCCAGCAGCCGAGGAGGGACTAGCGGGGGCCAAGAGACCCAGTACTTC. As protein: CASSRGGTSGGQETQYF.

This clonotype was counted ten times or more. The CDR3 region is CASSRGGDEQFF. The DNA of the CDR3 is TGTGCCAGCAGCCGCGGAGGGGATGAGCAGTTCTTC. The chain joins TRBV7-9 to TRBJ2-1; TRBD2 might be the D (6 bases). Germline assignment: CDR1 SEHNR and CDR2 FQNEAQ (reference sequence). The CDR3 covers 12 residues. The ends were cut back, 5 bases at V and 8 bases at J, with 10 bases in the middle.

V gene TRBV7-9 combines with J gene TRBJ2-3; D is ambiguous. V was clipped by 5 bases and J by 2 bases, with 11 bases between them. CDR1 is SEHNR and CDR2 is FQNEAQ in the germline V gene (reference sequence). The CDR3 is made up of 14 amino acids. CDR3 amino acids: CASSHNGPTDTQYF. DNA for the CDR3: TGTGCCAGCAGCCACAATGGACCCACAGATACGCAGTATTTT.

This clonotype was counted a few times. Mismatch with germline at one junction end may stem from a read error. V and J are TRBV12-3 or TRBV12-4 and TRBJ2-1; no reliable D call. The CDR3 covers 13 residues. CDR3 nucleotides: TGTGTCAGCAGCCAAGAGTCCTACAATGAGCAGTTCTTC. It is translated as CVSSQESYNEQFF.

This clonotype was seen more than once but under ten times. The chain has TRBV7-9 and TRBJ2-1; 8 nucleotides line up with TRBD1. V gave up 1 base and J gave up 7 bases; unmatched junction bases: 3. Germline CDR1 and CDR2: SEHNR and FQNEAQ (reference sequence). This CDR3 contains 14 residues. The CDR3 DNA reads as TGTGCCAGCAGCTTAGTGCACAGGGGGAATGAGCAGTTCTTC. This codes for CASSLVHRGNEQFF.

This clonotype was seen at least ten times. J is TRBJ2-7 and V is TRBV10-3; no clear D gene. The germline V gene has CDR1 ENHRY and CDR2 SYGVKD. There are 12 residues in the CDR3. V lost 2 bases and J lost 7, with 9 bases in between. CDR3 sequence reads: CAISEALSEQYF. CDR3 nucleotides: TGTGCCATCAGTGAGGCCCTAAGTGAGCAGTACTTC.

The CDR3 DNA is TGTGCCAGCAGCGGTCCGCCACCCACAGATACGCAGTACTTC. The encoded protein is CASSGPPPTDTQYF. The chain uses TRBV9 and TRBJ2-3; D not certain. Gene TRBJ2-7 matches the end of the DNA better, so the J call may be wrong. Germline values: CDR1 SGDLS, CDR2 YYNGEE. The CDR3 length is 14 residues.

The V gene is TRBV12-3 or TRBV12-4, the J gene TRBJ1-5; 7 bases are a match to TRBD1. Trimming took 5 bases from V and 6 from J; bases not matched to a gene: 10. The CDR3 length is 15 residues. This CDR3 is CASSEPDRVGQPQHF. CDR3 coding DNA: TGTGCCAGCAGTGAGCCTGACAGGGTCGGTCAGCCCCAGCATTTT.

This rearrangement joins TRBV27 to TRBJ2-1; unclear D gene. The CDR3 loop spans 13 amino acids. Between the trimmed V and J ends, which lost 2 bases and 10 bases, there was a span of 12 bases. CDR1 and CDR2 (germline): MNHEY, SMNVEV (reference sequence). The CDR3 sequence: CASSLDLGSEQFF. The CDR3 region has the DNA TGTGCCAGCAGTTTAGATCTGGGATCGGAGCAGTTCTTC.

The V call is TRBV5-1, the J call TRBJ1-2; D uncertain. The CDR3 extends over 15 amino acids. CDR1 is SGHRS and CDR2 is YFSETQ in the germline V gene. V was trimmed by 0 bases and J by 8 bases, leaving 17 bases between them. The CDR3 spells CASSLGVGRTAGYTF. CDR3 coding DNA: TGCGCCAGCAGCTTGGGGGTTGGGCGCACGGCAGGCTACACCTTC.

This clonotype was seen ten or more times. The chain couples TRBV6-6 to TRBJ2-1; 8 nucleotides line up with TRBD2. V dropped 6 bases and J dropped 8; count of bases not matched to a gene: 9. The CDR3 covers 14 residues. Germline CDR1 is MNHNY and CDR2 is SVGAGI (reference sequence). As DNA, the CDR3 is TGTGCCAGCAGGCAAAGCGGGAGTACTGATGAGCAGTTCTTC. Translated, it gives CASRQSGSTDEQFF.

The CDR3 coding sequence is TGCGCCAGCAGCTTGGTAGACACCACAGATACGCAGTATTTT. Translation gives CASSLVDTTDTQYF. The rearrangement joins TRBV5-1 to TRBJ2-3; D is unclear. CDR1 and CDR2 from the germline V gene are SGHRS and YFSETQ. This CDR3 comprises 14 residues. V dropped 0 bases and J dropped 2 bases, with 7 bases sitting between them.

The V and J genes are TRBV29-1 and TRBJ1-5, with a possible D match to TRBD1 (5 bases). CDR1 and CDR2 (germline): SQVTM, ANQGSEA. Trimming stripped 4 bases from V and 5 bases from J, with 12 bases between. The CDR3 spans 13 residues. The CDR3 here is CSVALGVDQPQHF. In nucleotides, the CDR3 is TGCAGCGTTGCCCTGGGGGTGGATCAGCCCCAGCATTTT.

This clonotype has just a few counts. The rearrangement links TRBV7-2 to TRBJ2-7; 8 bases are a match to TRBD2. The CDR3 covers 20 residues. Germline V CDR1 and CDR2: SGHTA, FQGNSA. V was pared by 5 bases and J by 3 bases, with 24 bases of the junction left unmatched. The CDR3: CASSLRGGTGVAGINYEQYF. The DNA for the CDR3 is TGTGCCAGCAGCCTTAGAGGGGGGACCGGTGTAGCGGGGATAAACTACGAGCAGTACTTC.

This clonotype appeared a few times. V and J are TRBV7-9 and TRBJ1-2, with TRBD1 matching 9 bases. Per the germline V gene, CDR1 is SEHNR and CDR2 is FQNEAQ (reference sequence). Trimming took 5 bases from V and 0 from J; bases not matched to a gene: 4. This CDR3 region has 15 residues. The CDR3 nucleotides read TGTGCCAGCAGCCCAGGACAGGGGTCTAACTATGGCTACACCTTC. It translates to CASSPGQGSNYGYTF.

The DNA for the CDR3 is TGTGCCAGCAGCTTGGATATCCCTAGCGGGGGGGGTAATGAGCAGTTCTTC. Amino acids: CASSLDIPSGGGNEQFF. The rearrangement uses TRBV5-6 and TRBJ2-1; 12 positions match TRBD2. The CDR3 consists of 17 residues. V gave up 0 bases and J gave up 7 bases; unmatched junction bases: 8. In germline, CDR1 is SGHDT, CDR2 YYEEEE. The full variable domain, with the rest looked up from reference TRBV5-6 and TRBJ2-1, is DAGVTQSPTHLIKTRGQQVTLRCSPKSGHDTVSWYQQALGQGPQFIFQYYEEEERQRGNFPDRFSGHQFPNYSSELNVNALLLGDSALYLCASSLDIPSGGGNEQFFGPGTRLTVL.

The chain has TRBV2 and TRBJ1-4; no clear D gene. Looked up from germline, CDR1 is SNHLY and CDR2 is FYNNEI. Trimming took off 6 bases at V and 5 bases at J, with 16 bases between the two ends. The CDR3 covers 15 residues. The CDR3, as DNA: TGTGCCAGCAGGGAGACTAGCTCCTACAATGAAAAACTGTTTTTT. It translates to CASRETSSYNEKLFF.

This clonotype was recorded only once. V and J are TRBV6-6 and TRBJ2-3; 13 bases match TRBD2. J gave up 3 bases and V 6 bases, and 3 bases lay outside the gene matches. The V gene's germline CDR1 is MNHNY and CDR2 SVGAGI (reference sequence). The CDR3 has 15 amino acids. The chain's CDR3 is CASRTSGGLTDTQYF. The CDR3 DNA reads as TGTGCCAGCAGGACTAGCGGGGGGCTTACAGATACGCAGTATTTT.

On this clonotype itself: This may come from a read error, since a much larger clone is one base off. The CDR3 ends on some other residue instead of the conserved phenylalanine or tryptophan, so this is likely a read error. This rearrangement joins TRBV12-3 or TRBV12-4 to TRBJ2-3; D remains unclear. V lost 4 bases and J lost 0, with 8 bases in between. The length of the CDR3 is 14 residues. DNA of the CDR3: TGTGCCAGCAGTTGGCGGCGGAGCACAGATACGCAGTATTCT. Protein sequence: CASSWRRSTDTQYS.

In its sample, this clonotype was seen many times. The J gene is TRBJ1-2, the V gene TRBV5-1; D is uncertain. CDR1 and CDR2 from the germline V gene are SGHRS and YFSETQ. CDR3 length equals 16 residues. V lost 0 bases, J lost 5 bases, and 17 bases lay in between. The CDR3 nucleotides read TGCGCCAGCAGCTTGGACCCAGGAGGTATTAGATATGGCTACACCTTC. The encoded protein is CASSLDPGGIRYGYTF. Together with reference TRBV5-1 and TRBJ1-2, the CDR3 gives the full variable domain: KAGVTQTPRYLIKTRGQQVTLSCSPISGHRSVSWYQQTPGQGLQFLFEYFSETQRNKGNFPGRFSGRQFSNSRSEMNVSTLELGDSALYLCASSLDPGGIRYGYTFGSGTRLTVV.

A few counts support this clonotype. This chain joins TRBV15 and TRBJ2-7; TRBD1 agrees at 7 bases. Germline values: CDR1 LNHNV, CDR2 YYDKDF (reference sequence). The J segment lost 1 base and the V segment lost 5 bases, leaving 14 bases of the junction unmatched. The CDR3 spans 17 residues. This CDR3 is CATSRGGRSGGSYEQYF. DNA for the CDR3: TGTGCCACCAGCCGAGGTGGCCGCTCAGGGGGTTCCTACGAGCAGTACTTC.